The clone carrying this T cell receptor (beta chain) has more than one count but fewer than ten. TCRdb fed the RT-PCR reads into MiXCR, producing one record per CDR3 protein. The sample yields about 570,000 distinct CDR3 sequences, about 11% seen once. This sample was included in a study of response to subunit inactivated influenza vaccine. The CDR3 has 15 residues. Trimming removed 3 bases from V and 10 bases from J; junction bases left unmatched: 6. CDR1 is KGHSH, CDR2 LQKENI, per germline. The sample was also linked to a second study, of T cells expressing NK-cell markers. From that second work: In generating TCR beta cDNA, 5'RACE template switching with UMIs was used. It was from sorted CD3+CD56+NKG2C+, CD3+CD56+NKG2C- and CD3+CD56-NKG2C+ T cells that TCR beta repertoires came. For about six donors, the dominant NKG2C+ clonotypes made up roughly 1.0-7.5% of their CD8+ T cells.

The chain employs TRBV18 and TRBJ2-1, with 13 bases that match TRBD2. This clonotype originated in a man aged 50 or older who received an inactivated influenza vaccine. The specimen comprised PBMCs from blood, sampled on the day of vaccination. The CDR3 DNA follows: TGTGCCAGCTCACCTCCGGGACTAGCGGGACGGGAGCAGTTCTTC. Translation gives CASSPPGLAGREQFF. The entire variable domain, with the rest obtained from reference TRBV18 and TRBJ2-1, is as follows: NAGVMQNPRHLVRRRGQEARLRCSPMKGHSHVYWYRQLPEEGLKFMVYLQKENIIDESGMPKERFSAEFPKEGPSILRIQQVVRGDSAAYFCASSPPGLAGREQFFGPGTRLTVL.